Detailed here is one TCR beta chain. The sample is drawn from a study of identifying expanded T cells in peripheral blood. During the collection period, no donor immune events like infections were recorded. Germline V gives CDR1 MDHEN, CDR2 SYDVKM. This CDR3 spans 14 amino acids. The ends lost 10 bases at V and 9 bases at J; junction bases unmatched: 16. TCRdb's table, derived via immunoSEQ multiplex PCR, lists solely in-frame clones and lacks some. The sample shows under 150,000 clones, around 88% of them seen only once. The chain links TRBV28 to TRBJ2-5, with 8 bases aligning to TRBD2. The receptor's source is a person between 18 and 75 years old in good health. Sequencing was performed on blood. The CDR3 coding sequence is TGTGCCACCCCCATCGGTAGCGGGGCCCGTCCCCAGTACTTC. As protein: CATPIGSGARPQYF. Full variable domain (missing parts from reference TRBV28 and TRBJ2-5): DVKVTQSSRYLVKRTGEKVFLECVQDMDHENMFWYRQDPGLGLRLIYFSYDVKMKEKGDIPEGYSVSREKKERFSLILESASTNQTSMYLCATPIGSGARPQYFGPGTRLLVL.